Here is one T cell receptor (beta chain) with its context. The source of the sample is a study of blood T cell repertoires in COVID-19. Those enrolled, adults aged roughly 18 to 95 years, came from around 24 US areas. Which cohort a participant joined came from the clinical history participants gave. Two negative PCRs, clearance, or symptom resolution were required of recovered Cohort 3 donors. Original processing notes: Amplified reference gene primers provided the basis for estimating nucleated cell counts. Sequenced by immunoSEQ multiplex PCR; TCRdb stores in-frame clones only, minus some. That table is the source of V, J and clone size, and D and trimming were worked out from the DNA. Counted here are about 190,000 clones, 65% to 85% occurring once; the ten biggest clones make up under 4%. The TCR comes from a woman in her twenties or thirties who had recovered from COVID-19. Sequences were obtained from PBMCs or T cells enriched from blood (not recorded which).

The CDR3 DNA sequence: TGTGCCAGCAGACAACCTTCTAGCGGCCCACAGGGTACGCAGTATTTT. Translating it yields CASRQPSSGPQGTQYF. V is TRBV2 and J is TRBJ2-3; possibly TRBD2 for D (7 bases). CDR1 and CDR2 (germline): SNHLY, FYNNEI. The CDR3 runs to 16 residues. Trimming took 6 bases from V and 8 from J, leaving 24 bases between them.